Reported below is one T cell receptor beta chain. The CDR3 runs 15 residues. CDR1 is SGHRS, CDR2 YFSETQ, per germline. The V and J ends lost 0 bases and 8 bases respectively, with 17 bases between them. Libraries were prepared by immunoSEQ multiplex PCR; TCRdb keeps only in-frame clonotypes and omits some of them. The sample comprises 500,000 to 850,000 clones, 87% of which are singletons, and over 0.008% rests with the top ten. This specimen belongs to a study of shared T cell receptors in the human thymus. This sample was shared with a second study, whose subject was human thymus T cells. That work states: Serving as donors were healthy Finnish infants, each of whom was having open corrective surgery for congenital heart defects. During corrective heart surgery, resections were taken, and the thymus tissue came from them. Related reports documented highly overlapping thymic repertoires among unrelated individuals.

Material for sequencing was thymocytes. V gene TRBV5-1 combines with J gene TRBJ1-2; possibly TRBD1 for D (5 bases). The clonotype was recovered from a boy less than two years old with a congenital heart defect. The CDR3 DNA reads as TGCGCCAGCAGCTTGGGCGGGACGGAGACTTGGGGCTACACCTTC. Protein: CASSLGGTETWGYTF.